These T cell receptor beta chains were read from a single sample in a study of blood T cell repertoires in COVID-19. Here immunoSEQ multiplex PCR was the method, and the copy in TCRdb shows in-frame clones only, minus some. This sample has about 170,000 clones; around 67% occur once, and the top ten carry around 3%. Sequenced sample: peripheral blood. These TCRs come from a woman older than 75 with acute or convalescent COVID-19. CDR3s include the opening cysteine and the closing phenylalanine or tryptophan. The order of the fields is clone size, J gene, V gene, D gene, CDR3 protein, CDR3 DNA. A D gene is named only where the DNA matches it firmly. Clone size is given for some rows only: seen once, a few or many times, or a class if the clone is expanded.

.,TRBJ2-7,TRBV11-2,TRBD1,CASSTGTGTYEQYF,TGTGCCAGCAGCACCGGGACAGGGACCTACGAGCAGTACTTC
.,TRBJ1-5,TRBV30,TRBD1,CAWSLTGDQPQHF,TGTGCCTGGAGTTTGACAGGGGATCAGCCCCAGCATTTT
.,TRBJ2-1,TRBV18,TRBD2,CASSKWTSGNDNEQFF,TGTGCCAGCTCAAAATGGACTAGCGGGAACGACAATGAGCAGTTCTTC
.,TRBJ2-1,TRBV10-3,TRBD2,CAMRTSGSNEQFF,TGTGCCATGAGGACTAGCGGGAGTAATGAGCAGTTCTTC
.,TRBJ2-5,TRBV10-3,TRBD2,CATRTSGNQETQYF,TGTGCCACAAGGACTAGCGGAAACCAAGAGACCCAGTACTTC
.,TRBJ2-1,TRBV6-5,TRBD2,CASSYGGGSSYNEQFF,TGTGCCAGCAGTTACGGTGGCGGGAGCTCCTACAATGAGCAGTTCTTC
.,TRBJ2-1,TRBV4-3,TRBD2,CASSQGVAGAYNEQFF,TGCGCCAGCAGCCAAGGCGTAGCGGGAGCCTACAATGAGCAGTTCTTC
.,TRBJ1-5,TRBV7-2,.,CASSAISDQPQHF,TGTGCCAGCAGCGCAATATCGGATCAGCCCCAGCATTTT
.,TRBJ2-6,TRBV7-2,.,CASSRDRYAGANVLTF,TGTGCCAGCAGCCGCGACAGGTACGCTGGGGCCAACGTCCTGACTTTC
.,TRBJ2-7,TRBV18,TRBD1,CASSPRTGGVWEQYF,TGTGCCAGCTCACCTAGGACAGGGGGCGTTTGGGAGCAGTACTTC
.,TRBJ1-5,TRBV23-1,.,CASSQSEGQGWDLGNQPQHF,TGCGCCAGCAGTCAATCGGAAGGGCAGGGGTGGGATTTGGGCAATCAGCCCCAGCATTTT
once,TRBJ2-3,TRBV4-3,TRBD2,CASSLFWGTSGGKDTQYF,TGCGCCAGCAGCCTGTTCTGGGGGACTAGCGGAGGGAAAGATACGCAGTATTTT
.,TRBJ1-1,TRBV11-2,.,CASRQNTEAFF,TGTGCCAGCAGACAAAACACTGAAGCTTTCTTT
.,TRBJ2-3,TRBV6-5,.,CASSPRGEQADTQYF,TGTGCCAGCAGTCCCCGGGGAGAGCAAGCAGATACGCAGTATTTT
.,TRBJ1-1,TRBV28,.,CASMAGPGNTEAFF,TGTGCCAGCATGGCGGGGCCGGGGAACACTGAAGCTTTCTTT
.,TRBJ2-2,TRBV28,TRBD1,CASSLSTGTGPGELFF,TGTGCCAGCAGTTTGTCGACCGGGACAGGACCCGGGGAGCTGTTTTTT
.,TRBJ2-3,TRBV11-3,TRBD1,CASSPGRGRSDTQYF,TGTGCCAGCAGCCCCGGCAGGGGGCGGTCAGATACGCAGTATTTT
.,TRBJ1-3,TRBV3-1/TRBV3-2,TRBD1,CASSLPGQGSDTIYF,TGTGCCAGCAGTCTTCCGGGACAGGGGTCGGACACCATATATTTT
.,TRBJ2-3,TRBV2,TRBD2,CASSGTSGVDTQYF,TGTGCCAGCAGCGGGACTAGCGGGGTAGATACGCAGTATTTT
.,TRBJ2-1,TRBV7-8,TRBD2,CASSLASSLARGGEQFF,TGTGCCAGCAGCTTAGCGTCAAGCCTAGCGCGGGGGGGTGAGCAGTTCTTC
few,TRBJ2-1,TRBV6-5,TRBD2,CASSRTSGSYNEQFF,TGTGCCAGCAGTCGAACTAGCGGGAGCTACAATGAGCAGTTCTTC
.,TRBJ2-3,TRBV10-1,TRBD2,CASSEETGLAGITDTQYF,TGCGCCAGCAGTGAAGAGACGGGACTAGCGGGTATCACAGATACGCAGTATTTT
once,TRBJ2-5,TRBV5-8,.,CASSLLGLAETQYF,TGTGCCAGCAGCTTGTTAGGTCTAGCGGAGACCCAGTACTTC
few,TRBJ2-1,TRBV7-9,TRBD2,CASSPGVAGSYNEQFF,TGTGCCAGCAGCCCGGGGGTAGCGGGATCCTACAATGAGCAGTTCTTC
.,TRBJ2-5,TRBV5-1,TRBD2,CASTGLAGGGDQETQYF,TGCGCCAGCACCGGACTAGCGGGAGGGGGGGACCAAGAGACCCAGTACTTC
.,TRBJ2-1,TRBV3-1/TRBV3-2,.,CASSQDDLGAEQFF,TGTGCCAGCAGCCAAGATGATTTGGGCGCTGAGCAGTTCTTC
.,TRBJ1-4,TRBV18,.,CASSPITGPNEKLFF,TGTGCCAGCTCACCGATCACAGGGCCCAATGAAAAACTGTTTTTT
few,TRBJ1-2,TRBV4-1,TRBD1,CASSPHRGADYGYTF,TGCGCCAGCAGCCCTCACAGGGGAGCGGACTATGGCTACACCTTC
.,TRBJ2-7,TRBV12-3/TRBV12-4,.,CASSSSVSYEQYF,TGTGCCAGCAGTTCTAGCGTCTCCTACGAGCAGTACTTC
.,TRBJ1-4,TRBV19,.,CASSTGTSLGDEKLFF,TGTGCCAGTAGTACTGGGACTTCCCTGGGAGACGAAAAACTGTTTTTT
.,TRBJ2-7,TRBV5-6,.,CASSLAPNTYEQYF,TGTGCCAGCAGCTTGGCCCCTAATACCTACGAGCAGTACTTC
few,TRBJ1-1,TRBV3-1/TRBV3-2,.,CASSQGNRESTEAFF,TGTGCCAGCAGCCAAGGAAACAGGGAGAGCACTGAAGCTTTCTTT
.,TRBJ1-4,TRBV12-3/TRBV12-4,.,CASTNHYNEKLLF,TGTGCCAGCACCAACCATTATAATGAAAAACTGCTTTTT
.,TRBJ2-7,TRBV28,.,CASSFSPSSYEQYF,TGTGCCAGCAGTTTCTCCCCTAGTTCCTACGAGCAGTACTTC
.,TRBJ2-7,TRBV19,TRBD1,CASSKDRSYEQYF,TGTGCCAGTAGTAAGGACAGGAGCTACGAGCAGTACTTC
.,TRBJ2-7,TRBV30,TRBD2,CAWSVGGAHEQYF,TGTGCCTGGAGCGTCGGGGGGGCCCACGAGCAGTACTTC
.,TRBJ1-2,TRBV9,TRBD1,CASSVDGGTGWGYGYTF,TGTGCCAGCAGCGTAGACGGCGGGACAGGGTGGGGCTATGGCTACACCTTC
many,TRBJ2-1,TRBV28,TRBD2,CASTTPGGRWNEQFF,TGTGCCAGCACCACCCCGGGCGGGAGGTGGAATGAGCAGTTCTTC
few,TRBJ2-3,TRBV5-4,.,CASSRRDRTDTQYF,TGTGCCAGCAGCCGGCGGGATCGCACAGATACGCAGTATTTT
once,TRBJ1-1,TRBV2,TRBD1,CASRAQGSYTEAFF,TGTGCCAGCAGAGCACAGGGGTCCTACACTGAAGCTTTCTTT
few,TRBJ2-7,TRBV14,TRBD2,CASSQEWGRAGQYF,TGTGCCAGCAGCCAAGAATGGGGGAGGGCCGGGCAGTACTTC
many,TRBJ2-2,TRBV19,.,CASSLGHRNTGELFF,TGTGCCAGTAGTTTGGGACACCGGAACACCGGGGAGCTGTTTTTT
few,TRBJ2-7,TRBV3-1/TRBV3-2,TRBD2,CASSQGTSSLEQYF,TGTGCCAGCAGCCAAGGGACTAGCAGTCTGGAGCAGTACTTC
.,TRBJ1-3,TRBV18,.,CASSSIETSGRSGNTIYF,TGTGCCAGCTCATCGATTGAGACCAGCGGGCGCTCTGGAAACACCATATATTTT
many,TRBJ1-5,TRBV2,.,CASSESGGASNQPQHF,TGTGCCAGCAGTGAATCCGGGGGAGCTAGCAATCAGCCCCAGCATTTT